Given below is one T cell receptor (beta chain) in context. There is no known antigen for this receptor. Base qualities are missing; no much larger clone stands one base away. These data originate in a study of OX40 agonist ivuxolimab in advanced cancers. In terms of the full investigation: Ivuxolimab, which targeted the costimulatory receptor OX40 (CD134), was an agonistic, fully human IgG2 monoclonal antibody. Intravenous ivuxolimab was administered to patients every 2 weeks at six dose levels: 0.01, 0.1, 0.3, 1.5, 3 and 10 mg/kg. Among the 50 to 55 dose-escalation patients, some 20 had hepatocellular carcinoma, approximately 15 melanoma, 9 renal cell carcinoma and 9 head and neck cancer. In the dose-escalation cohort, approximately 82% of patients were male, and the mean age was approximately 60 years, with a range of roughly 23 to 85. Patients were allowed to have had prior anti-PD-1, anti-PD-L1 or anti-CTLA-4 therapy, and approximately 37% of the dose-escalation patients had been treated with checkpoint inhibitors. Partial responses occurred in three dose-escalation patients: two with cutaneous melanoma and one with hepatocellular carcinoma. Peripheral TCRbeta sequencing aimed to test whether ivuxolimab altered TCR sequence diversity and caused clonal T-cell expansion. The paper describes the monotherapy dose-escalation part (N of about 55 patients) of the phase I trial of ivuxolimab. The paper's findings and limits, for the study overall: On average, CD8+ T cells showed more expanded clones than CD4+ T cells after ivuxolimab. The antigen specificity of the clonally expanded peripheral T cells was not determined. In the 0.1-3.0 mg/kg groups, partial responders had among the lowest normalized peripheral clonal expansion, particularly in CD8+ T cells. Clonal expansion of both CD4+ and CD8+ blood T cells was observed from baseline to week 6 at doses 0.1 to 3.0 mg/kg. Low levels of normalized T-cell clonal expansion were also seen in some nonresponding patients.

For sequencing of the TCRbeta CDR3 region, genomic DNA was extracted from the sorted cells. TCRbeta CDR3 regions were sequenced using the immunoSEQ Assay. TCRdb obtained this table from immuneACCESS and retained in-frame rearrangements with V and J assigned. These tables miss some clones; where compared with another copy, unresolved V genes account for less than half of the shortfall, and the remainder is unexplained. A total of roughly 64,000 clones appear in this sample, approximately 81% of them only once. Less than 3.5% of the sample is held by the ten biggest clonotypes. The CDR3 numbers 14 residues from cysteine through phenylalanine. Just the 42-base CDR3 DNA is kept, in frame starting at base 1. Between the V and J ends, shortened by 7 bases and 3 bases respectively, the junction contains 13 bases. CDR1 and CDR2 are read off the germline V gene as MDHEN and SYDVKM. The trial excluded patients who had a history of autoimmune disease or were on systemic immunosuppression. Peripheral blood for TCR sequencing was collected from all dose cohorts at baseline, on cycle 4 day 1, and on cycle 7 day 1. Samples came from an open-label, multicenter, first-in-human phase I dose-escalation trial of ivuxolimab. Adults with locally advanced or metastatic melanoma, renal cell carcinoma, hepatocellular carcinoma or head and neck squamous cell carcinoma were enrolled in the trial. CD4+ and CD8+ T cells were sorted separately from peripheral blood before TCR sequencing.

Sequenced here: CD4+ or CD8+ T cells sorted from blood, sampled in a trial of the OX40 agonist ivuxolimab. Here the chain combines TRBV28 and TRBJ2-4; the D match is possibly TRBD1 or TRBD2, with 6 bases aligned in each. The receptor was derived from an adult with an advanced solid tumor such as melanoma, head and neck, liver or kidney cancer. The nucleotide sequence is given as TGTGCCAGCATGATAGGGGGGATCAAAAACATTCAGTACTTC. This is translated as CASMIGGIKNIQYF. Here the CDR3 is joined to the reference TRBV28 and TRBJ2-4 genes, and the full variable domain is: DVKVTQSSRYLVKRTGEKVFLECVQDMDHENMFWYRQDPGLGLRLIYFSYDVKMKEKGDIPEGYSVSREKKERFSLILESASTNQTSMYLCASMIGGIKNIQYFGAGTRLSVL.